These 26 T cell receptor beta chains were sequenced from one sample in a study of stem cell transplantation in POMP-related autoinflammatory disease. Measured with immunoSEQ multiplex PCR; TCRdb has only the in-frame clones, and not every one. The profile shows fewer than 1,500 clones, roughly 80% of them singletons. The specimen sequenced was CD8+ T cells from PBMCs. The receptors stem from a human donor in good health.

About this clone itself: One end of the junction varies from germline; a read error may be responsible. The V gene is TRBV2, the J gene TRBJ1-6; 9 bases are a match to TRBD1. The CDR3 is 13 residues long. In germline, CDR1 is SNHLY, CDR2 FYNNEI. The CDR3 DNA is TGTGCCAGCAGTGAAGCGCTAGGGGGACAGGGCTTCTTT. It specifies CASSEALGGQGFF.

This clone was observed once. The chain couples TRBV7-9 to TRBJ2-5; 7 positions agree with TRBD2. CDR1 is SEHNR, CDR2 FQNEAQ, per germline (reference sequence). The CDR3 is made up of 16 amino acids. J lost 2 bases, V lost 0 bases, and 6 bases had no gene match. The CDR3 nucleotides read TGTGCCAGCAGCTTAGCTCTCCGGGGGGATCAAGAGACCCAGTACTTC. Translating it yields CASSLALRGDQETQYF.

The chain couples TRBV6-1 to TRBJ2-7; D might be TRBD1 (5 bases). The germline V gene has CDR1 MNHNS and CDR2 SASEGT. The V and J ends lost 0 bases and 0 bases respectively, with 15 bases between them. This CDR3 is built from 17 residues. CDR3: CASSEATNRFSSYEQYF. The CDR3 DNA follows: TGTGCCAGCAGTGAAGCGACGAACAGGTTTAGCTCCTACGAGCAGTACTTC.

The sample holds one count of this clone. J is TRBJ2-3 and V is TRBV10-3, with D unclear. Between the trimmed V and J ends, which lost 5 bases and 1 base, there was a span of 10 bases. The CDR3 is made up of 14 amino acids. Germline V gives CDR1 ENHRY, CDR2 SYGVKD. CDR3 protein: CAISPSVGTDTQYF. The CDR3 coding sequence is TGTGCCATCAGTCCGAGTGTGGGCACAGATACGCAGTATTTT.

J is TRBJ1-4 and V is TRBV2; TRBD1 might be the D (5 bases). Trimming took off 8 bases at V and 8 bases at J, with 21 bases between the two ends. This CDR3 has 15 residues. Germline V gives CDR1 SNHLY, CDR2 FYNNEI. This CDR3 is CASESPDRIEEKLFF. The CDR3 bases are TGTGCCAGCGAGAGCCCCGACAGAATAGAGGAAAAACTGTTTTTT.

The chain combines TRBV4-3 with TRBJ2-7; TRBD1 might be the D (5 bases). Looked up from germline, CDR1 is LGHNA and CDR2 is YSLEER. The V end lost 3 bases, the J end lost 3 bases, and 12 bases lay between the germline ends. This CDR3 contains 14 residues. This chain's CDR3 is CASSQNPGFYEQYF. The CDR3, as DNA: TGCGCCAGCAGCCAGAACCCAGGGTTCTACGAGCAGTACTTC.

CDR3 DNA: TGCGCCAGCAGACTTACCGGGGGCGCCGGGGAGCTGTTTTTT. Its translation is CASRLTGGAGELFF. The chain employs TRBV4-1 and TRBJ2-2; D may correspond to TRBD1 or TRBD2 (6 bases each). Germline V gene lookup returns CDR1 MGHRA and CDR2 YSYEKL. The CDR3 spans 14 residues. V lost 6 bases to trimming and J lost 6 bases, with 14 bases between them.

The chain couples TRBV7-8 to TRBJ2-5, with D uncertain. The end of the DNA aligns better with TRBJ2-7, so the J call may be wrong. The germline V gene encodes CDR1 SGHVS and CDR2 FQNEAQ. The CDR3 spans 12 residues. CDR3 sequence: CASSLPSYEQYF. As DNA, the CDR3 is TGTGCCAGCAGCTTACCATCCTACGAGCAGTACTTC.

The rearrangement links TRBV6-5 to TRBJ2-7, with no clear D. V lost 2 bases and J lost 7, with 12 bases in between. The CDR3 runs 13 residues. Per the germline V gene, CDR1 is MNHEY and CDR2 is SVGAGI. CDR3 protein: CASSYKSVGEQYF. For the CDR3, the DNA is TGTGCCAGCAGTTACAAGAGTGTAGGGGAGCAGTACTTC.

The gene calls are TRBV4-1 and TRBJ2-7; 9 positions match TRBD1. Trimming cost V 4 bases and J 2 bases; bases outside gene matches: 3. Germline assignment: CDR1 MGHRA and CDR2 YSYEKL. The CDR3 consists of 14 residues. The CDR3 here is CASSPGQGAYEQYF. The CDR3 DNA reads as TGCGCCAGCAGCCCGGGACAGGGAGCCTACGAGCAGTACTTC.

This rearrangement joins TRBV5-1 to TRBJ2-1; 7 bases agree with TRBD1. Trimming took 4 bases from V and 3 from J; bases not matched to a gene: 13. Germline CDR1 is SGHRS and CDR2 is YFSETQ. The CDR3 covers 17 residues. The CDR3 coding sequence is TGCGCCAGCAGCCCCTGGTCCTACCCAGGGGGCTACAATGAGCAGTTCTTC. Protein sequence: CASSPWSYPGGYNEQFF.

The chain carries TRBV28 and TRBJ2-7; 7 bases map to TRBD2. This CDR3 has 17 residues. The J segment lost 1 base and the V segment lost 6 bases, leaving 15 bases of the junction unmatched. Per the germline V gene, CDR1 is MDHEN and CDR2 is SYDVKM. The CDR3: CASSGRGVGSVSYEQYF. CDR3 nucleotide sequence: TGTGCCAGCAGCGGACGGGGGGTTGGTAGCGTTTCCTACGAGCAGTACTTC.

The chain couples TRBV5-1 to TRBJ1-2; D is perhaps TRBD1 (5 bases). V gave up 0 bases and J gave up 13 bases, with 13 bases separating them. Germline lookup yields CDR1 SGHRS and CDR2 YFSETQ. The CDR3 runs to 12 residues. The CDR3 sequence: CASSLDGAMGTF. CDR3 in DNA: TGCGCCAGCAGCTTGGACGGGGCTATGGGCACCTTC. Using reference TRBV5-1 and TRBJ1-2 for the parts outside the CDR3, the full variable domain is KAGVTQTPRYLIKTRGQQVTLSCSPISGHRSVSWYQQTPGQGLQFLFEYFSETQRNKGNFPGRFSGRQFSNSRSEMNVSTLELGDSALYLCASSLDGAMGTFGSGTRLTVV.

This chain links TRBV7-3 with TRBJ2-3; 9 nucleotides line up with TRBD1. The CDR3 extends over 16 amino acids. The germline V gene encodes CDR1 SGHTA and CDR2 FQGTGA. The V and J ends lost 5 bases and 2 bases, in that order; junction bases with no gene match: 8. The CDR3 DNA sequence: TGTGCCAGCAGCCCCTTAGGACAGGGGTACACAGATACGCAGTATTTT. As protein: CASSPLGQGYTDTQYF. The complete variable domain, with remaining parts taken from reference TRBV7-3 and TRBJ2-3, reads GAGVSQTPSNKVTEKGKYVELRCDPISGHTALYWYRQSLGQGPEFLIYFQGTGAADDSGLPNDRFFAVRPEGSVSTLKIQRTERGDSAVYLCASSPLGQGYTDTQYFGPGTRLTVL.

The chain combines TRBV9 with TRBJ1-1; no clear D. CDR3 length equals 15 residues. Trimming took 4 bases from V and 1 from J, leaving 14 bases between them. In germline, CDR1 is SGDLS, CDR2 YYNGEE. The CDR3 DNA follows: TGTGCCAGCAGCCCGGACCTTGTTGGGAACACTGAAGCTTTCTTT. This codes for CASSPDLVGNTEAFF.

This rearrangement joins TRBV30 to TRBJ2-5; D unresolved. This CDR3 is 14 amino acids long. Trimming stripped 4 bases from V and 1 base from J, with 13 bases between. The germline gives CDR1 GTSNPN, CDR2 SVGIG (reference sequence). The CDR3 loop reads CAWKDLAAQETQYF. In DNA form, the CDR3 reads TGTGCCTGGAAAGATCTGGCAGCCCAAGAGACCCAGTACTTC.

V gene TRBV29-1 combines with J gene TRBJ2-5, with 8 bases matching TRBD1. CDR1 and CDR2 (germline): SQVTM, ANQGSEA. Trimming at V came to 3 bases and at J to 1 base, leaving 4 bases not matched to a gene. This CDR3 is built from 14 residues. The CDR3 nucleotides are TGCAGCGTTGAGGACGGACAGGGCCAAGAGACCCAGTACTTC. Protein sequence: CSVEDGQGQETQYF.

This chain connects TRBV6-4 to TRBJ1-2, with a weak D call TRBD1 (6 bases). Germline assignment: CDR1 MRHNA and CDR2 SNTAGT. CDR3 size: 13 residues. V shed 5 bases and J shed 2 bases, with 9 bases lying between them. Here the CDR3 reads CASSPGANYGYTF. The CDR3 nucleotides are TGTGCCAGCAGTCCGGGGGCGAACTATGGCTACACCTTC.

This CDR3 reads CASSQGQRLYGYTF. As DNA, the CDR3 is TGTGCCAGCAGCCAAGGACAACGGTTATATGGCTACACCTTC. The V and J genes are TRBV14 and TRBJ1-2; D is ambiguous. Per the germline V gene, CDR1 is SGHDN and CDR2 is FVKESK. The length of the CDR3 is 14 residues. Between the trimmed V and J ends, which lost 1 base and 5 bases, there was a span of 11 bases. Full variable domain (rest looked up from reference TRBV14 and TRBJ1-2): EAGVTQFPSHSVIEKGQTVTLRCDPISGHDNLYWYRRVMGKEIKFLLHFVKESKQDESGMPNNRFLAERTGGTYSTLKVQPAELEDSGVYFCASSQGQRLYGYTFGSGTRLTVV.

The chain uses TRBV15 and TRBJ2-7; D unclear. Germline V gene sequence: CDR1 LNHNV, CDR2 YYDKDF (reference sequence). The CDR3 spans 14 residues. V lost 0 bases, J lost 3 bases, and 9 bases lay in between. CDR3 nucleotides: TGTGCCACCAGCAGAGACAGGAATTACTACGAGCAGTACTTC. Protein: CATSRDRNYYEQYF.

CDR3 nucleotide sequence: TGTGCCAGCAGCGCCCGAGGGACAGGGGGTCACGATGAGCAGTTCTTC. It encodes CASSARGTGGHDEQFF. The chain couples TRBV7-9 to TRBJ2-1; 11 bases are a match to TRBD1. V lost 5 bases to trimming and J lost 8 bases; unmatched junction nucleotides: 11. Germline assignment: CDR1 SEHNR and CDR2 FQNEAQ (reference sequence). The CDR3 is 16 amino acids.

The rearrangement uses TRBV30 and TRBJ1-2, with TRBD1 matching 12 bases. CDR3 size: 15 residues. Germline V gene data show CDR1 as GTSNPN and CDR2 as SVGIG (reference sequence). The V and J ends lost 4 bases and 4 bases, in that order; junction bases with no gene match: 7. The CDR3 DNA follows: TGTGCCTGGATCCCGGGACAGGGGGCGATCTATGGCTACACCTTC. This codes for CAWIPGQGAIYGYTF.

This clone appeared once. CDR3 DNA sequence: TGTGCCAGCAGTTTATCCCAGAGCATGAACACTGAAGCTTTCTTT. It is translated as CASSLSQSMNTEAFF. V gene TRBV27 combines with J gene TRBJ1-1; D gene unclear. The CDR3 covers 15 residues. The V end lost 0 bases, the J end lost 0 bases, and 8 bases lay between the germline ends. Germline assignment: CDR1 MNHEY and CDR2 SMNVEV (reference sequence).

V is TRBV19 and J is TRBJ2-2; D is uncertain. Germline CDR1 reads LNHDA; CDR2 reads SQIVND (reference sequence). V lost 6 bases, J lost 2 bases, and 13 bases lay in between. The CDR3 has 15 amino acids. The DNA for the CDR3 is TGTGCCAGTAGGTCGGGTAGGGCTAACACCGGGGAGCTGTTTTTT. Translating it yields CASRSGRANTGELFF.

The chain has TRBV27 and TRBJ2-1, with TRBD2 identical over 13 bases. The CDR3 consists of 14 residues. Germline loops: CDR1 MNHEY, CDR2 SMNVEV (reference sequence). V gave up 6 bases and J gave up 10 bases; unmatched junction bases: 6. CDR3 amino acids: CASRLAGGPEEQFF. The CDR3 DNA reads TGTGCCAGCAGACTAGCGGGGGGGCCGGAGGAGCAGTTCTTC.

The chain recombines TRBV11-2 with TRBJ1-1; unclear D gene. Trimming stripped 1 base from V and 11 bases from J, with 11 bases between. The CDR3 extends over 12 amino acids. The germline V gene has CDR1 SGHAT and CDR2 FQNNGV. CDR3 nucleotides: TGTGCCAGCAGCTTAGCGGGTCGGGAGGCTTTCTTT. It is translated as CASSLAGREAFF. The variable domain in full, completed from reference TRBV11-2 and TRBJ1-1, reads EAGVAQSPRYKIIEKRQSVAFWCNPISGHATLYWYQQILGQGPKLLIQFQNNGVVDDSQLPKDRFSAERLKGVDSTLKIQPAKLEDSAVYLCASSLAGREAFFGQGTRLTVV.